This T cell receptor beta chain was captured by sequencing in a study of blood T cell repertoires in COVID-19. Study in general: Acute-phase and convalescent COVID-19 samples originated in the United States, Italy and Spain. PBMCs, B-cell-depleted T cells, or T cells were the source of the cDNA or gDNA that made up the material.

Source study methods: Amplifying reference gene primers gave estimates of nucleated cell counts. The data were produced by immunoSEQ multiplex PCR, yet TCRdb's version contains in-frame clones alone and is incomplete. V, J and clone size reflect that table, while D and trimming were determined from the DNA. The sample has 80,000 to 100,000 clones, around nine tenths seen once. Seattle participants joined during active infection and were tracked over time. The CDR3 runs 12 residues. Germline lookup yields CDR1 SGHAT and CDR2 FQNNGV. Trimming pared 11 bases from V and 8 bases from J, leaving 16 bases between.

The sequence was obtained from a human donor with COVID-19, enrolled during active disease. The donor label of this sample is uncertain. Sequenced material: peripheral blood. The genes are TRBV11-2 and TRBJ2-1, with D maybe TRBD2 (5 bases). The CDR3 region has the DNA TGTGCCTCGTCGGCGGGCTCCCATGAGCAGTTCTTC. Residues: CASSAGSHEQFF.